This is a list of T cell receptor beta chains from one sample in a study of response to subunit inactivated influenza vaccine. TCRdb independently ran MiXCR on the RT-PCR reads; one entry per CDR3 protein. The table includes about 650,000 distinct CDR3 sequences, 15% to 18% detected once. The sequencing here drew on PBMCs from blood, taken about 13 days after vaccination. Receptors originate from a man in his fifties who received an inactivated influenza vaccine. Both conserved end residues are part of each CDR3. D genes are given only for firm matches. The size field is filled for only some rows; it gives once, few, many or a size class.

abundance	j_gene	v_gene	d_gene	CDR3aa	CDR3nt
NA	TRBJ1-6	TRBV19	NA	CASSPPGTNNSPLHF	TGTGCCAGTAGCCCTCCCGGGACCAATAATTCACCCCTCCACTTT
NA	TRBJ2-1	TRBV5-5	NA	CASSLDASSHYNEQFF	TGTGCCAGCAGCTTGGATGCCAGTTCCCACTACAATGAGCAGTTCTTC
few	TRBJ2-1	TRBV6-1	NA	CASTNSWGAYNEQFF	TGTGCCAGCACCAACTCGTGGGGGGCCTACAATGAGCAGTTCTTC
NA	TRBJ1-4	TRBV4-3	TRBD1	CASSQGRQGGEKLFF	TGCGCCAGCAGCCAAGGCAGACAGGGTGGTGAAAAACTGTTTTTT
many	TRBJ2-3	TRBV12-3/TRBV12-4	NA	CASRLSGSAGDTQYF	TGTGCCAGCAGGCTAAGCGGGTCGGCCGGAGATACGCAGTATTTT
NA	TRBJ2-1	TRBV3-1	TRBD1	CASSQHDGTGGLGDEQFF	TGTGCCAGCAGCCAACACGACGGGACAGGGGGCTTAGGCGATGAGCAGTTCTTC
many	TRBJ2-1	TRBV30	TRBD2	CAWSLWTSGTADEQFF	TGTGCCTGGAGTCTCTGGACTAGCGGGACCGCGGATGAGCAGTTCTTC
few	TRBJ1-1	TRBV2	NA	CATASRLTMNTEAFF	TGTGCCACCGCCTCCCGTTTGACGATGAACACTGAAGCTTTCTTT
NA	TRBJ2-3	TRBV5-1	NA	CASSLAAPLRDTQYF	TGCGCCAGCAGCTTGGCTGCCCCTCTAAGAGATACGCAGTATTTT
few	TRBJ2-5	TRBV3-1	NA	CASSQTPDREYF	TGTGCCAGCAGCCAAACCCCGGACAGAGAGTACTTC
many	TRBJ2-3	TRBV28	TRBD2	CASSLAGAGDTQYF	TGTGCCAGCAGTTTAGCGGGAGCAGGAGATACGCAGTATTTT
few	TRBJ2-7	TRBV5-1	TRBD1	CASGDRGYEQYF	TGCGCCAGCGGGGACAGGGGTTACGAGCAGTACTTC
few	TRBJ1-1	TRBV10-2	NA	CASRDPGRMNTEAFF	TGCGCCAGCAGGGACCCGGGGCGGATGAACACTGAAGCTTTCTTT
few	TRBJ2-1	TRBV14	NA	CASSTTAGSSYNEQFF	TGTGCCAGCAGCACGACAGCCGGGAGCTCCTACAATGAGCAGTTCTTC
NA	TRBJ2-1	TRBV7-9	NA	CASTDLRTGRDEQFF	TGTGCCAGCACCGACCTCCGGACAGGGAGGGATGAGCAGTTCTTC
few	TRBJ2-4	TRBV5-1	NA	CASSLFPDAKNIQYF	TGCGCCAGCAGCTTATTTCCAGACGCCAAAAACATTCAGTACTTC
few	TRBJ2-5	TRBV20-1	NA	CSAARWTGSGETQYF	TGCAGTGCTGCCAGGTGGACGGGCTCTGGAGAGACCCAGTACTTC
NA	TRBJ2-6	TRBV12-3/TRBV12-4	TRBD1	CASSFGQGVSGANVLTF	TGTGCCAGCAGTTTCGGACAGGGTGTCTCTGGGGCCAACGTCCTGACTTTC
few	TRBJ2-7	TRBV4-3	NA	CASSQRQSSAYEQYF	TGCGCCAGCAGCCAACGCCAAAGTTCAGCCTACGAGCAGTACTTC
few	TRBJ2-1	TRBV20-1	TRBD2	CSASIGPTSGPNEQFF	TGCAGTGCTAGCATCGGGCCGACTAGCGGGCCTAATGAGCAGTTCTTC
NA	TRBJ1-2	TRBV15	NA	CATSREGRRTF	TGTGCCACCAGCAGAGAAGGCAGGCGCACCTTC
NA	TRBJ1-4	TRBV30	NA	CAWSGQINEKLFF	TGTGCCTGGAGTGGACAGATTAATGAAAAACTGTTTTTT
few	TRBJ2-7	TRBV20-1	NA	CSAPLVGQVYEQYF	TGCAGTGCCCCTCTCGTGGGGCAGGTCTACGAGCAGTACTTC
once	TRBJ1-2	TRBV9	TRBD1	CASSTGTGEHGYTF	TGTGCCAGCAGCACCGGGACAGGGGAGCATGGCTACACCTTC
many	TRBJ2-1	TRBV7-2	NA	CASSLANGFYNEQFF	TGTGCCAGCAGCCTAGCGAATGGGTTCTACAATGAGCAGTTCTTC
many	TRBJ2-7	TRBV6-5	NA	CASSYSTARLSYEQYF	TGTGCCAGCAGTTACTCGACAGCCCGGTTATCCTACGAGCAGTACTTC
few	TRBJ1-2	TRBV6-1	TRBD1	CASRIGPTGVGYTF	TGTGCCAGCAGGATAGGCCCGACAGGGGTCGGCTACACCTTC
few	TRBJ2-3	TRBV4-3	NA	CASSTSWGGTDTQYF	NA
NA	TRBJ2-3	TRBV20-1	NA	CSASADYADTQYF	TGCAGTGCTAGTGCGGATTACGCAGATACGCAGTATTTT
many	TRBJ2-7	TRBV19	TRBD1	CASSWGQGSYEQYF	TGTGCCAGTAGTTGGGGACAGGGCTCCTACGAGCAGTACTTC
many	TRBJ1-6	TRBV7-2	NA	CASSLVFRGGSPLHF	TGTGCCAGCAGCTTAGTCTTTAGGGGGGGTTCACCCCTCCACTTT
few	TRBJ2-3	TRBV18	NA	CASSSLNSGADTQYF	TGTGCCAGCTCATCTCTAAACTCGGGTGCTGATACGCAGTATTTT
few	TRBJ2-7	TRBV6-5	NA	CASSYSKMWSGINLEQYF	TGTGCCAGCAGTTACTCGAAGATGTGGTCAGGGATAAACCTCGAGCAGTACTTC
few	TRBJ1-1	TRBV6-2/TRBV6-3	NA	CATHRGAATEAFF	TGTGCCACTCATCGGGGGGCGGCCACTGAAGCTTTCTTT
NA	TRBJ2-3	TRBV6-2/TRBV6-3	TRBD2	CASRPPGTSSRAQYF	TGTGCCAGCAGACCTCCCGGGACTAGTTCTCGAGCGCAGTATTTT
NA	TRBJ2-1	TRBV7-8	TRBD2	CASSLMAGGDNEQFF	TGTGCCAGCAGCTTAATGGCGGGAGGAGACAATGAGCAGTTCTTC
many	TRBJ2-1	TRBV27	NA	CASSLSSAYNEQFF	TGTGCCAGCAGTTTATCGTCAGCTTACAATGAGCAGTTCTTC
NA	TRBJ2-2	TRBV10-3	TRBD1	CAISRDRGTSNTGELFF	TGTGCCATCAGTCGGGACAGGGGCACCTCGAACACCGGGGAGCTGTTTTTT
NA	TRBJ2-1	TRBV3-1	NA	CASSPSFGQYNEQFF	TGTGCCAGCAGCCCGTCTTTCGGACAATACAATGAGCAGTTCTTC
many	TRBJ2-1	TRBV28	TRBD1	CASVPTVGGLYNEQFF	TGTGCCAGCGTACCAACGGTAGGGGGCTTGTACAATGAGCAGTTCTTC
NA	TRBJ2-7	TRBV7-2	TRBD2	CASSGGPGGYEQYF	TGTGCCAGCAGCGGGGGACCGGGAGGCTACGAGCAGTACTTC
NA	TRBJ2-3	TRBV18	NA	CASSRSPTDTQYF	TGTGCCAGCTCCCGGTCCCCCACAGATACGCAGTATTTT
few	TRBJ2-5	TRBV4-3	TRBD2	CASSQEASGYLETQYF	TGCGCCAGCAGCCAAGAGGCTAGCGGGTACCTGGAGACCCAGTACTTC
few	TRBJ1-1	TRBV5-1	NA	CASSRDRFEAFF	TGCGCCAGCAGCCGCGACAGATTTGAAGCTTTCTTT
few	TRBJ2-5	TRBV28	NA	CASSPPTDQETQYF	TGTGCCAGCAGCCCCCCCACGGACCAAGAGACCCAGTACTTC
few	TRBJ2-2	TRBV11-2	TRBD2	CASSKGRGENTGELFF	TGTGCCAGCAGCAAGGGGAGGGGCGAAAACACCGGGGAGCTGTTTTTT
NA	TRBJ2-5	TRBV4-2	TRBD2	CASSQESRSAGGSETQYF	TGTGCCAGCAGCCAAGAGTCTCGTAGTGCGGGAGGATCCGAGACCCAGTACTTC
few	TRBJ2-1	TRBV7-8	NA	CASSLQQDHEQFF	TGTGCCAGCAGCTTACAACAGGACCATGAGCAGTTCTTC